This TCR beta chain is from a study of blood T cell repertoires in COVID-19. Study-level background: PBMCs, B-cell-depleted T cells, or T cells provided the cDNA or gDNA that made up the material.

Profiled with immunoSEQ multiplex PCR; TCRdb holds only in-frame clones, not every one. The table has some 350,000 clones, over 75% seen once. J was trimmed by 7 bases and V by 0 bases; bases with no gene match: 3. Germline values: CDR1 LGHNA, CDR2 YNFKEQ. The CDR3 is made up of 14 amino acids. Source material: PBMCs or T cells enriched from blood (not recorded which). The clonotype originates from a woman under 40 who had recovered from COVID-19. The rearrangement joins TRBV4-2 to TRBJ1-2; 9 bases agree with TRBD1. The CDR3 here is CASSQDVGQGGYTF. CDR3 sequence (DNA): TGTGCCAGCAGCCAAGATGTGGGACAGGGTGGCTACACCTTC.